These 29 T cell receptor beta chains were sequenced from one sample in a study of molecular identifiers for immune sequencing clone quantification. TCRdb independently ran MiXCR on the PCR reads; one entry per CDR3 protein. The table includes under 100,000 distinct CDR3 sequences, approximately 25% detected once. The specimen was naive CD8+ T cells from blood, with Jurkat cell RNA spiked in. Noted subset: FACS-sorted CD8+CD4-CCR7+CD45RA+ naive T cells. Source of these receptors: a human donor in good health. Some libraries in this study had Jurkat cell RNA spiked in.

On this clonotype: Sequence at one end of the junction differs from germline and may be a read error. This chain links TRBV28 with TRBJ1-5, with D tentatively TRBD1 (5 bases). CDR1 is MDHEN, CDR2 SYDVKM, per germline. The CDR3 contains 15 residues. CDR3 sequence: CASRTQRWGNQPQQF. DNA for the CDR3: TGTGCCAGCAGAACTCAACGGTGGGGCAATCAGCCCCAGCAATTT. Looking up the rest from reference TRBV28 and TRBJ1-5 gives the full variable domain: DVKVTQSSRYLVKRTGEKVFLECVQDMDHENMFWYRQDPGLGLRLIYFSYDVKMKEKGDIPEGYSVSREKKERFSLILESASTNQTSMYLCASRTQRWGNQPQQFGDGTRLSIL.

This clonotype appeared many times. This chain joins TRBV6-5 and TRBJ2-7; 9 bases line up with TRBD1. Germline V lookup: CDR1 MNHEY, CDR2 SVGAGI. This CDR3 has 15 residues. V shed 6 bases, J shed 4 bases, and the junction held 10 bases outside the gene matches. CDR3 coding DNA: TGTGCCAGCAGCTCCGGGACAGGGATTAGGTACGAGCAGTACTTC. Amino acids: CASSSGTGIRYEQYF.

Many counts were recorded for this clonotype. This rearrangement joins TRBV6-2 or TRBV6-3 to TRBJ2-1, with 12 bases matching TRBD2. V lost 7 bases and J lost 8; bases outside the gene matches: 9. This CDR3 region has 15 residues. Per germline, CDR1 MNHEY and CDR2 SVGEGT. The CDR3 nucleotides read TGTGCCAGCATCCTACTAGCGGGGGGCCTCGATGAGCAGTTCTTC. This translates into CASILLAGGLDEQFF.

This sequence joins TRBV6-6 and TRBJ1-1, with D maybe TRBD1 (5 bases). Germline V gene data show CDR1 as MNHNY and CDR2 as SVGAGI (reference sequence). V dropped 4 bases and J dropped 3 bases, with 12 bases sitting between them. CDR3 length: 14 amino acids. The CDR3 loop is CASSWGMRDTEAFF. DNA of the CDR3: TGTGCCAGCAGTTGGGGGATGAGGGACACTGAAGCTTTCTTT.

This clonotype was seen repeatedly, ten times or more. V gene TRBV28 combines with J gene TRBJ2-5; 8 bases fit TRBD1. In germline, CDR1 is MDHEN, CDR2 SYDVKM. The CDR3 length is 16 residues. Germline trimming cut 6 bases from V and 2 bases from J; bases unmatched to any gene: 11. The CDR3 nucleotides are TGTGCCAGCAGAATCCTTGGGACAGGCCTTCAAGAGACCCAGTACTTC. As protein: CASRILGTGLQETQYF.

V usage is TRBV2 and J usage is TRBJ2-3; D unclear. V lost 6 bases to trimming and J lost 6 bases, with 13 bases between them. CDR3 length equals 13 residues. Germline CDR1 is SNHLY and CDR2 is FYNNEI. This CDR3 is CASSDANSDTQYF. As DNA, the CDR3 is TGTGCCAGCAGCGATGCCAACTCGGATACGCAGTATTTT.

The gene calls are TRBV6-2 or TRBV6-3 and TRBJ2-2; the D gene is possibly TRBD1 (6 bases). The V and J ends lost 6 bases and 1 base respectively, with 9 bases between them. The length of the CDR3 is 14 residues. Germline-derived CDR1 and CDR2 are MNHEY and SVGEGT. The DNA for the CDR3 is TGTGCCAGCAGAGAAGGGGGGAACACCGGGGAGCTGTTTTTT. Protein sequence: CASREGGNTGELFF.

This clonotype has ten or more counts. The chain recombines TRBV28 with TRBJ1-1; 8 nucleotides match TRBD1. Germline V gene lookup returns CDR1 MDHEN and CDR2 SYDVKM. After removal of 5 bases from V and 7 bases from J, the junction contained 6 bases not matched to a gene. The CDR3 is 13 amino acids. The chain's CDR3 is CASSPSDRDEAFF. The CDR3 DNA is TGTGCCAGCAGTCCTTCGGACAGGGATGAAGCTTTCTTT.

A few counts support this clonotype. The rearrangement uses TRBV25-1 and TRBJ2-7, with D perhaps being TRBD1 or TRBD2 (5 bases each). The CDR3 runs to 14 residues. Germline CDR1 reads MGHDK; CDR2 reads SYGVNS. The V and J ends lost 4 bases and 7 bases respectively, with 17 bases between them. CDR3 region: CASSGYGAGWEQYF. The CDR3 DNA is TGTGCCAGCAGTGGCTACGGGGCCGGCTGGGAGCAGTACTTC.

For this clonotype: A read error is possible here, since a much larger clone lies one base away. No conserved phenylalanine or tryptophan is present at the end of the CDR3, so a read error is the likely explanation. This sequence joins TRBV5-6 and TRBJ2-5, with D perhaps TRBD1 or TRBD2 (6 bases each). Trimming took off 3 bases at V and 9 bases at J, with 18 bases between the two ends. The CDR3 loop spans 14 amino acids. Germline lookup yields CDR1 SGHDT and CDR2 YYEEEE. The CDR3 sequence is CASSYGTLNRAQYL. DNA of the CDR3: TGTGCCAGCAGCTACGGGACTCTCAACAGGGCCCAGTACCTC.

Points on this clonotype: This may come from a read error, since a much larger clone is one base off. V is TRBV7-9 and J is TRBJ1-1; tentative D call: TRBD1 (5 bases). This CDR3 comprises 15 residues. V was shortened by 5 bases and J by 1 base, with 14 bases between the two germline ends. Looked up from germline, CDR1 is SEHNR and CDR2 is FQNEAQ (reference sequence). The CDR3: CASSPPDGANTEAFF. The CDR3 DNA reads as TGTGCCAGCAGCCCTCCGGACGGGGCGAACACTGAAGCTTTCTTT.

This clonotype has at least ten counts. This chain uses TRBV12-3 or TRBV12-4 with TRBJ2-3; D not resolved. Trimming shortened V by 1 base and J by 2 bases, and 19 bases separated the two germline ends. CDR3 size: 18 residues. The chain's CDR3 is CASSLEGLGETNTDTQYF. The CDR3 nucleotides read TGTGCCAGCAGTTTAGAAGGCCTTGGGGAAACCAACACAGATACGCAGTATTTT.

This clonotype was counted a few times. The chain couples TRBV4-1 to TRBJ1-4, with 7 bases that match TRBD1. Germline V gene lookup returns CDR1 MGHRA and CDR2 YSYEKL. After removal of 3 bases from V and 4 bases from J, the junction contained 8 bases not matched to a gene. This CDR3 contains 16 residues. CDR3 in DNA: TGCGCCAGCAGCCATGGTATGGGACAGATTAATGAAAAACTGTTTTTT. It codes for CASSHGMGQINEKLFF.

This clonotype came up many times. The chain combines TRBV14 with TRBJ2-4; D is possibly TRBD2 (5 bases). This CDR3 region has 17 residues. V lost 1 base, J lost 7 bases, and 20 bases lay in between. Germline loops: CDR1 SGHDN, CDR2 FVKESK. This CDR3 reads CASSQVLASRTWNIQYF. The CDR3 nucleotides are TGTGCCAGCAGCCAAGTATTGGCTAGCAGAACCTGGAACATTCAGTACTTC.

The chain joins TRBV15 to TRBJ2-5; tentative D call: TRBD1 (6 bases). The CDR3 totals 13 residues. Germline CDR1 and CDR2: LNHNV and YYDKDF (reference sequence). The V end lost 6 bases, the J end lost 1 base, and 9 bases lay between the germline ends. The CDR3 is CATRGRGQETQYF. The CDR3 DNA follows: TGTGCCACCAGGGGCAGGGGCCAAGAGACCCAGTACTTC.

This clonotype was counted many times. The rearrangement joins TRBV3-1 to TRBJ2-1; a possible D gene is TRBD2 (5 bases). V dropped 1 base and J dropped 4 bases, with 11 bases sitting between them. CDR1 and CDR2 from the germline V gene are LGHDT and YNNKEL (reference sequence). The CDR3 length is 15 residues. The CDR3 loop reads CASSQVTEGYNEQFF. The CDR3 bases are TGTGCCAGCAGCCAAGTTACCGAGGGTTACAATGAGCAGTTCTTC.

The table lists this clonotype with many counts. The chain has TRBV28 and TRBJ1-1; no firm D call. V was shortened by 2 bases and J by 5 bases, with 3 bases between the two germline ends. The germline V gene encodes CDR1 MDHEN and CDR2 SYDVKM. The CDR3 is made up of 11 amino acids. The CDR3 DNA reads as TGTGCCAGCAGTTTAGATACTGAAGCTTTCTTT. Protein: CASSLDTEAFF.

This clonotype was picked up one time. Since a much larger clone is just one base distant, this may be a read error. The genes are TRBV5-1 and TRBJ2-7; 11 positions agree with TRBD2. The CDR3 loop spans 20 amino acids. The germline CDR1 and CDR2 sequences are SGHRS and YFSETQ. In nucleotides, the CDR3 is TGCGCCAGCAGTGCCCAGATTTTACTAGCGGGAGTGCTGAGCTCCTACGAGCAGCACTTC. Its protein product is CASSAQILLAGVLSSYEQHF.

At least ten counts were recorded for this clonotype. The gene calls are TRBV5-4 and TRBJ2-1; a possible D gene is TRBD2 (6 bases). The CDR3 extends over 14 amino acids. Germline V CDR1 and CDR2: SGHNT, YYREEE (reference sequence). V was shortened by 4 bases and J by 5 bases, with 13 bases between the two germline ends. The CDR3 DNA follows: TGTGCCAGCAGCCCGGGACTGGGAAACAATGAGCAGTTCTTC. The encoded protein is CASSPGLGNNEQFF. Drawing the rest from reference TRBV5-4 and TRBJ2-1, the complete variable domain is ETGVTQSPTHLIKTRGQQVTLRCSSQSGHNTVSWYQQALGQGPQFIFQYYREEENGRGNFPPRFSGLQFPNYSSELNVNALELDDSALYLCASSPGLGNNEQFFGPGTRLTVL.

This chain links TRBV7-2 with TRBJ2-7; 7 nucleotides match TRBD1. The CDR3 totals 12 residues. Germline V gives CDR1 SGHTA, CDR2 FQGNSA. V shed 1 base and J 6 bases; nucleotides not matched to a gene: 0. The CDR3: CASSLDRGEQYF. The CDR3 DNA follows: TGTGCCAGCAGCTTAGACAGGGGCGAGCAGTACTTC.

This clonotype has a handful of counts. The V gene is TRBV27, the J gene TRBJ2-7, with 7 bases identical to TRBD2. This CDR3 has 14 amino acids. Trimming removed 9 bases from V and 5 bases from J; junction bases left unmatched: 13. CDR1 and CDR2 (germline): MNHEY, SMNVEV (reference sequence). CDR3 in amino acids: CASAMGGSRNEQYF. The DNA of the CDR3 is TGTGCCAGTGCGATGGGCGGGAGCCGGAACGAGCAGTACTTC.

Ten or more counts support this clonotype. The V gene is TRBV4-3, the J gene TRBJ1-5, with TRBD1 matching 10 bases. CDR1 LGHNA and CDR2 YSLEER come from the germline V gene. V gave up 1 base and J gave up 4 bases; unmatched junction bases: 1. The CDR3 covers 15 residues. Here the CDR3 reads CASSQGTGGNQPQHF. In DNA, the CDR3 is TGCGCCAGCAGCCAAGGGACAGGGGGTAATCAGCCCCAGCATTTT.

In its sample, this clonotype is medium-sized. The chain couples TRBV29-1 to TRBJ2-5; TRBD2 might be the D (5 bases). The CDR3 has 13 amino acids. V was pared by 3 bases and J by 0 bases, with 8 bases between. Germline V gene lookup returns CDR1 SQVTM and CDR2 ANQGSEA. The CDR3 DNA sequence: TGCAGCGTTGATAGCGCCGACCAAGAGACCCAGTACTTC. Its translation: CSVDSADQETQYF.

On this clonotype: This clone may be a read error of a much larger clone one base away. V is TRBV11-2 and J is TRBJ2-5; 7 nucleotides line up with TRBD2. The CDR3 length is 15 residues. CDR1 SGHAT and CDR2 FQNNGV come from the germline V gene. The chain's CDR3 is CANSLEGRVQETQYF. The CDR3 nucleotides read TGTGCCAACAGCTTAGAAGGGAGGGTACAAGAGACCCAGTACTTC.

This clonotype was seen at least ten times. CDR3 sequence: CASSLEENTEAFF. CDR3 DNA sequence: TGTGCCAGCAGCTTAGAAGAGAACACTGAAGCTTTCTTT. The V and J genes are TRBV13 and TRBJ1-1; no clear D. The CDR3 spans 13 residues. The germline gives CDR1 PRHDT, CDR2 FYEKMQ (reference sequence). V was cut by 1 base and J by 1 base, with 4 bases left in between.

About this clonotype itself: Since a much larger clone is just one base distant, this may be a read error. Here the CDR3 reads CASSPSSSYNSPLHF. As DNA, the CDR3 is TGTGCCAGCAGCCCCTCGAGCTCCTATAATTCACCCCTCCACTTT. This rearrangement joins TRBV7-9 to TRBJ1-6; no reliable D call. Trimming removed 5 bases at V and 0 bases at J, with 8 bases between. The CDR3 is 15 residues long. Germline V gene sequence: CDR1 SEHNR, CDR2 FQNEAQ (reference sequence).

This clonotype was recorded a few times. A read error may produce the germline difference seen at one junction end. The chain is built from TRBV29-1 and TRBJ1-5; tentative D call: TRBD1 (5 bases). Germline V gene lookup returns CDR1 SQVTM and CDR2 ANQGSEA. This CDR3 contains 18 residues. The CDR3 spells CSVGGIGTENYSDQPQHF. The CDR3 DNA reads TGCAGCGTTGGGGGAATCGGGACCGAGAATTATAGCGATCAGCCCCAGCATTTT.

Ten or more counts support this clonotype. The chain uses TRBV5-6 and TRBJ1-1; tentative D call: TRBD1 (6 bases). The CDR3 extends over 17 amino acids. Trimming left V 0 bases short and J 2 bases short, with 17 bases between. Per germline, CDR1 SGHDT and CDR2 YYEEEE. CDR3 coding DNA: TGTGCCAGCAGCTTGGATATGGTGGGGGCGGGTAACACTGAAGCTTTCTTT. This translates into CASSLDMVGAGNTEAFF. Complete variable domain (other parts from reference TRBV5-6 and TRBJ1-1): DAGVTQSPTHLIKTRGQQVTLRCSPKSGHDTVSWYQQALGQGPQFIFQYYEEEERQRGNFPDRFSGHQFPNYSSELNVNALLLGDSALYLCASSLDMVGAGNTEAFFGQGTRLTVV.

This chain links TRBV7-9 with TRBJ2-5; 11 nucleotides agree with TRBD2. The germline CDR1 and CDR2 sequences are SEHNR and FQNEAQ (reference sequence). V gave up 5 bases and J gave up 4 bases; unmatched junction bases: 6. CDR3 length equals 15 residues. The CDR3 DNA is TGTGCCAGCAGCCTTAGCGGGGGGGCCGCAGAGACCCAGTACTTC. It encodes CASSLSGGAAETQYF.